This section outlines one T cell receptor beta chain sequence together with its context. What it binds is not known. From germline, CDR1 is SEHNR and CDR2 FQNEAQ (reference sequence). The CDR3 covers 14 residues. The ends lost 6 bases at V and 7 bases at J; junction bases unmatched: 11. Assay: immunoSEQ multiplex PCR; the TCRdb copy retains only in-frame clones and omits some. There are approximately 2.5 million clones in the sample; 80% to 95% occur only once, and about 0.38% lies in the top ten. The source of the sample is a study of shared clonotypes between healthy human individuals. Study-wide results and limits: Larger richness was generally estimated for naive than memory subsets.

Sequencing was done on a sample of naive CD4+ T cells from PBMCs. As for subset: CD45RA+ positively selected. The sequence was collected from a man between 18 and 35 years old in good health. Some clones in this sample may be carry-over from other donors' samples. The chain joins TRBV7-9 to TRBJ1-2, with 7 bases matching TRBD1. CDR3 sequence reads: CASSQPGTAGGYTF. CDR3 nucleotide sequence: TGTGCCAGCAGTCAACCCGGGACAGCGGGTGGCTACACCTTC.